The entry below gives a single TCR beta chain sequence along with its context. V was cut by 4 bases and J by 1 base, with 11 bases left in between. Germline CDR1 SGHRS, CDR2 YFSETQ. The CDR3 length is 14 residues. The sample is drawn from a study of technical replicates of blood from a handful of donors. Data came from immunoSEQ multiplex PCR; TCRdb stores just in-frame clones and leaves some out. The data show under 65,000 clones, 80% to 95% seen once. Sequenced sample: PBMCs. The receptor was isolated from a human donor in good health. Some clones in this sample may be carry-over from other donors' samples. The chain combines TRBV5-1 with TRBJ2-5; possibly TRBD2 for D (6 bases). The CDR3 sequence is CASSVLAPQETQYF. The CDR3 nucleotides read TGCGCCAGCAGCGTACTAGCTCCCCAAGAGACCCAGTACTTC.